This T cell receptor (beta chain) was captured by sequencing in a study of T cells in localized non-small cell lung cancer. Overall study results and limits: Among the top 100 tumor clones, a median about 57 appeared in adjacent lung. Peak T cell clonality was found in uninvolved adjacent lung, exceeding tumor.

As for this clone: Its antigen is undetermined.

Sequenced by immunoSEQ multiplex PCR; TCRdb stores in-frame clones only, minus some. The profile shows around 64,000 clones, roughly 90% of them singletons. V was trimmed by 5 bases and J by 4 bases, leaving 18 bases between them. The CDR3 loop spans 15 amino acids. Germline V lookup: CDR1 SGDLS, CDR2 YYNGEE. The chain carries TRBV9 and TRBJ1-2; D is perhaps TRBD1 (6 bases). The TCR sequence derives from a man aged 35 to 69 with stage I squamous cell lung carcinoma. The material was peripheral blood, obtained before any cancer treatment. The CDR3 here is CASRDNRERSYGYTF. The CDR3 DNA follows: TGTGCCAGCAGGGACAACAGGGAGAGGAGCTATGGCTACACCTTC.